The rows below give T cell receptor beta chains drawn from one sample of a study of blood T cell repertoires in COVID-19. Clones were read by immunoSEQ multiplex PCR, and TCRdb kept only the in-frame ones, dropping some. The data contain 100,000 to 150,000 clones, about nine tenths of them singletons. Sequencing used peripheral blood. The receptors shown here come from a woman between 65 and 79 years old with COVID-19, enrolled during active disease. The CDR3 runs from the conserved cysteine through the conserved F or W. Fields, in order: D gene, clone size, V gene, J gene, CDR3 protein, CDR3 DNA. The D gene is left open where the match is weak. Size is stated for part of the rows, as once, few or many counts, or as a class when the clone is expanded.

>TRBD1|.|TRBV15|TRBJ1-2
CATSMRQGPNYGYTF
TGTGCCACCAGCATGAGACAGGGCCCTAACTATGGCTACACCTTC
>.|.|TRBV10-3|TRBJ1-1
CAISERQNTEAFF
TGTGCCATCAGTGAGCGACAGAACACTGAAGCTTTCTTT
>.|.|TRBV5-1|TRBJ2-1
CASSLGQYNEQFF
TGCGCCAGCAGCTTGGGACAGTACAATGAGCAGTTCTTC
>TRBD2|.|TRBV5-6|TRBJ2-5
CASSLGSGSQETQYF
TGTGCCAGCAGCTTGGGTAGCGGGTCTCAAGAGACCCAGTACTTC
>.|.|TRBV20-1|TRBJ1-6
CSASYQGNSPLHF
TGCAGTGCTAGTTACCAGGGGAATTCACCCCTCCACTTT
>.|.|TRBV24-1|TRBJ2-1
CATSDRSWLEQFF
TGTGCCACCAGTGATCGATCCTGGCTTGAGCAGTTCTTC
>.|.|TRBV11-2|TRBJ1-6
CASSLDRAYNSPLHF
TGTGCCAGCAGCTTAGACAGGGCCTATAATTCACCCCTCCACTTT
>TRBD2|.|TRBV5-1|TRBJ2-2
CASSARLAANTGELFF
TGCGCCAGCAGCGCGAGACTAGCGGCGAACACCGGGGAGCTGTTTTTT
>.|few|TRBV5-1|TRBJ1-4
CASSSSGEKLFF
TGCGCCAGCAGCTCCTCGGGGGAAAAACTGTTTTTT
>.|.|TRBV29-1|TRBJ2-5
CSVGHRDQETQYF
TGCAGCGTTGGCCACAGGGACCAAGAGACCCAGTACTTC
>TRBD1|once|TRBV30|TRBJ1-5
CAWTLLCWTGGGSNQPQHF
TGTGCCTGGACCCTTCTATGTTGGACAGGGGGCGGGAGCAATCAGCCCCAGCATTTT
>TRBD1|.|TRBV4-2|TRBJ2-7
CASSQDRDRAYEQYF
TGTGCCAGCAGCCAGGACCGGGACAGAGCCTACGAGCAGTACTTC
>.|.|TRBV4-2|TRBJ1-2
CASSHVLTEGGYTF
TGTGCCAGCAGCCACGTATTGACAGAAGGGGGCTACACCTTC
>TRBD2|.|TRBV9|TRBJ2-3
CASSVGTSGGAVTDTQYF
TGTGCCAGCAGCGTCGGGACTAGCGGGGGGGCCGTAACAGATACGCAGTATTTT
>.|.|TRBV6-6|TRBJ1-5
CASSYRGGDSNQPQHF
TGTGCCAGCAGTTATCGGGGGGGGGATAGCAATCAGCCCCAGCATTTT
>.|.|TRBV14|TRBJ1-5
CASSSGKGLGQPQHF
TGTGCCAGCAGCTCCGGCAAGGGGCTCGGTCAGCCCCAGCATTTT
>.|.|TRBV6-5|TRBJ1-1
CASGSTVNTEAFF
TGTGCCAGCGGCTCGACAGTGAACACTGAAGCTTTCTTT
>.|once|TRBV2|TRBJ1-1
CASNLGAFTEAFF
TGTGCCAGCAACCTTGGGGCGTTCACTGAAGCTTTCTTT
>.|.|TRBV7-9|TRBJ1-6
CASSPREISPLHF
TGTGCCAGCAGCCCCCGGGAAATTTCACCCCTCCACTTT
>.|.|TRBV11-3|TRBJ2-2
CASSKQVGAPDGELFF
TGTGCCAGCAGCAAACAGGTTGGGGCCCCAGACGGGGAGCTGTTTTTT
>.|.|TRBV6-1|TRBJ1-4
CASSELAGNEKLFF
TGTGCCAGCAGTGAATTGGCGGGTAATGAAAAACTGTTTTTT
>TRBD1|once|TRBV6-5|TRBJ2-7
CASSKLGQARDEQYF
TGTGCCAGCAGTAAGCTGGGACAGGCCAGGGATGAGCAGTACTTC
>TRBD1|.|TRBV29-1|TRBJ1-4
CSVVGGREKLFF
TGCAGCGTTGTAGGGGGCCGGGAAAAACTGTTTTTT
>.|.|TRBV10-3|TRBJ2-3
CAIRDGTQSTDTQYF
TGTGCCATCAGGGACGGGACACAGAGCACAGATACGCAGTATTTT
>TRBD2|.|TRBV19|TRBJ2-5
CASRTTSGAETQYF
TGTGCCAGTAGGACGACTAGCGGGGCGGAGACCCAGTACTTC